This T cell receptor (beta chain) was captured by sequencing in a study of CD8 T cells in Susac syndrome. Points from the study as a whole: That the number of individuals in its TCR sequencing and HLA analysis was relatively small was acknowledged by the study.

Reverse transcription of roughly 0.5 to 1 ug RNA was performed with random hexamers. From the immunoSEQ multiplex PCR reads, TCRdb called clonotypes with MiXCR, one entry per CDR3 protein. The sample includes 120,000 or so distinct CDR3 sequences, just under 95% seen only once; the top ten take 0.25% to 0.3%. CD8+ and CD4+ T cells taken from blood had their TCR beta sequenced. TEMRA cells were enriched by FACS, and CD4+ and CD8+ T cells were negatively isolated. CDR1 is SGHDN, CDR2 FVKESK, per germline. The CDR3 is made up of 14 amino acids. Trimming took 1 base from V and 2 from J, leaving 8 bases between them. As concerns this clonotype: Its specificity is not known.

The sample consisted of CD8+ T cells from PBMCs. The TCR sequence derives from a human donor with Susac syndrome. This chain joins TRBV14 and TRBJ2-5; D is uncertain. The CDR3 nucleotides are TGTGCCAGCAGCCAAGTCGGAGTGCAAGAGACCCAGTACTTC. It is translated as CASSQVGVQETQYF.